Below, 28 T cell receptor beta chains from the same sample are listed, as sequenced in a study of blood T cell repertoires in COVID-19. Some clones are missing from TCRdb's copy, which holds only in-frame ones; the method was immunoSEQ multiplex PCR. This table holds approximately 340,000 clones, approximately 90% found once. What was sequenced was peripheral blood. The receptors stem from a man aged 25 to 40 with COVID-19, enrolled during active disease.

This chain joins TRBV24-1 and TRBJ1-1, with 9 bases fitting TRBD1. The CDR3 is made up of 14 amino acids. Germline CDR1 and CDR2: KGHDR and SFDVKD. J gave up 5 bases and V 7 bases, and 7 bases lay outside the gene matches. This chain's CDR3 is CATRGQGGETEAFF. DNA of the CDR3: TGTGCCACCAGGGGACAGGGAGGAGAAACTGAAGCTTTCTTT.

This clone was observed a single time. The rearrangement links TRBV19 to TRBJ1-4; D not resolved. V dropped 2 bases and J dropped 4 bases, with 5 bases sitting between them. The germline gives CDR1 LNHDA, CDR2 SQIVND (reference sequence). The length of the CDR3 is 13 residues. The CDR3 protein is CASSIPLNEKLFF. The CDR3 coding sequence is TGTGCCAGTAGTATACCCCTTAATGAAAAACTGTTTTTT.

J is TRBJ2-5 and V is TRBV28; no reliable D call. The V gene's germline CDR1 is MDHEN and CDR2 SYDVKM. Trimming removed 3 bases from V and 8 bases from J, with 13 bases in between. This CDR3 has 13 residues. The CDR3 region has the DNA TGTGCCAGCAGTTTCTCGGAGAGGAGAACCCAGTACTTC. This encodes CASSFSERRTQYF.

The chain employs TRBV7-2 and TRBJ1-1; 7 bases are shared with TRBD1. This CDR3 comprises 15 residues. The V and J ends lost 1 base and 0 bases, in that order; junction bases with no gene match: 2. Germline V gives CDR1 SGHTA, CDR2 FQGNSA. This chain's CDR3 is CASSLGGTVNTEAFF. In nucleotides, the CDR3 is TGTGCCAGCAGCTTAGGGGGGACAGTGAACACTGAAGCTTTCTTT.

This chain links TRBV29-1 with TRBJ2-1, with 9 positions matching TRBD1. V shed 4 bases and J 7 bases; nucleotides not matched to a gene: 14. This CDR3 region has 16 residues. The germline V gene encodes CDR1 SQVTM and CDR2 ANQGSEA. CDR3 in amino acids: CSVAGWGTGSRNEQFF. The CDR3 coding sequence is TGCAGCGTTGCCGGTTGGGGGACAGGGTCTAGGAATGAGCAGTTCTTC.

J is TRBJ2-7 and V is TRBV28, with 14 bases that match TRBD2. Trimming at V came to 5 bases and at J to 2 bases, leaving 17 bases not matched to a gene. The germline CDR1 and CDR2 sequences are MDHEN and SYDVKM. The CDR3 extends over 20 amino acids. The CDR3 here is CASSRPGLAGVFVPPYEQYF. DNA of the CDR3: TGTGCCAGCAGTCGTCCGGGACTAGCGGGAGTTTTCGTCCCACCCTACGAGCAGTACTTC.

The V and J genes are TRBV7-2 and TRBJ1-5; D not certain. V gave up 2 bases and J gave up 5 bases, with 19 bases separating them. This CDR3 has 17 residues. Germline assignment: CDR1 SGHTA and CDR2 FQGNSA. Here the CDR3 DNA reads TGTGCCAGCAGCTTACCTCCTTTCGCTCATGGCTATCAGCCCCAGCATTTT. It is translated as CASSLPPFAHGYQPQHF.

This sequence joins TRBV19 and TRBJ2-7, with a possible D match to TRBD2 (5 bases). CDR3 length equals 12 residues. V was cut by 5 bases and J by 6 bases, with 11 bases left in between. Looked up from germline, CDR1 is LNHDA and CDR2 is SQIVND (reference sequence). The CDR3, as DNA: TGTGCCAGTAGTTCAAGAGGAGGCGAGCAGTACTTC. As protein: CASSSRGGEQYF.

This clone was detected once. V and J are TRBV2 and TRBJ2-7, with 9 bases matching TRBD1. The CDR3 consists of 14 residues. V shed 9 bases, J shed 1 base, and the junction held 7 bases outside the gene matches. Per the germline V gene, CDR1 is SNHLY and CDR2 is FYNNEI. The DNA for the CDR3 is TGTGCCAGTCGGTGGGACAGGGCGTCCTACGAGCAGTACTTC. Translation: CASRWDRASYEQYF.

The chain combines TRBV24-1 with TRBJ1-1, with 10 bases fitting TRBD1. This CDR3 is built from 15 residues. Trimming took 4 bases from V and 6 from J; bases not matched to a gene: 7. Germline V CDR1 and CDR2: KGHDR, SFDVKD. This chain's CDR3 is CATSEPGQGKSEAFF. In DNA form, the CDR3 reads TGTGCCACCAGTGAGCCGGGACAGGGGAAATCTGAAGCTTTCTTT.

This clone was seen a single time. The CDR3 DNA is TGTGCCAGCTCCGGGACTGTGGATACGCAGTATTTT. Translation gives CASSGTVDTQYF. The gene calls are TRBV27 and TRBJ2-3, with a tentative D call TRBD2 (6 bases). Germline CDR1 reads MNHEY; CDR2 reads SMNVEV (reference sequence). There are 12 residues in the CDR3. V lost 8 bases, J lost 6 bases, and 12 bases lay in between.

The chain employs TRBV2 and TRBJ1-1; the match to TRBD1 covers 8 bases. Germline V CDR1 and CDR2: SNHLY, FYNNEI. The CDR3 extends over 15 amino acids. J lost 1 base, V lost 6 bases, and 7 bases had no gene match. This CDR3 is CASRITGGQNTEAFF. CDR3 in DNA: TGTGCCAGCAGGATTACAGGGGGACAGAACACTGAAGCTTTCTTT.

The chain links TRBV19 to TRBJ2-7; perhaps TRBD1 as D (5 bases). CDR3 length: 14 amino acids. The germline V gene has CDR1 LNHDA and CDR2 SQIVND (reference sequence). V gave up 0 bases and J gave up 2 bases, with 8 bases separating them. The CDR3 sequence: CASSIDDSAYEQYF. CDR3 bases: TGTGCCAGTAGTATAGATGACAGCGCCTACGAGCAGTACTTC.

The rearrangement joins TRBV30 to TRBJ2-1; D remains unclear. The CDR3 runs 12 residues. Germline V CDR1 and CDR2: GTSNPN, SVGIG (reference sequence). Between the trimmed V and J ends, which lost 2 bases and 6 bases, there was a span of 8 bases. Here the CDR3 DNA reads TGTGCCTGGAGTCCCATGCGCAATGAGCAGTTCTTC. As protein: CAWSPMRNEQFF.

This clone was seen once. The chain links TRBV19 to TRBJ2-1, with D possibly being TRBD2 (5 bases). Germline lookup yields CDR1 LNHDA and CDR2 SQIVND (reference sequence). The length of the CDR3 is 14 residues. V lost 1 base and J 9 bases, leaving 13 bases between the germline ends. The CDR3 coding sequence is TGTGCCAGTAGTATAGTCACGGGGTTCGGTGAGCAGTTCTTC. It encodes CASSIVTGFGEQFF. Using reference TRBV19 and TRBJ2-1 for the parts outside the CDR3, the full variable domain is DGGITQSPKYLFRKEGQNVTLSCEQNLNHDAMYWYRQDPGQGLRLIYYSQIVNDFQKGDIAEGYSVSREKKESFPLTVTSAQKNPTAFYLCASSIVTGFGEQFFGPGTRLTVL.

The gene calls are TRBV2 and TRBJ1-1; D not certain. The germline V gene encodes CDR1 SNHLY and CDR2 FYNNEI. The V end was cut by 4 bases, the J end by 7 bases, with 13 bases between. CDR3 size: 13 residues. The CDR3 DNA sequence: TGTGCCAGCAGTGGCAATGAGGGCGGTGAAGCTTTCTTT. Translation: CASSGNEGGEAFF.

For the CDR3, the DNA is TGTGCCGTTTCGAACGGGATGCCGATGACCGGGGAGCTGTTTTTT. It translates to CAVSNGMPMTGELFF. This sequence joins TRBV15 and TRBJ2-2; weak D call: TRBD2 (5 bases). CDR1 is LNHNV and CDR2 is YYDKDF in the germline V gene (reference sequence). The V end was cut by 11 bases, the J end by 5 bases, with 21 bases between. CDR3 size: 15 residues.

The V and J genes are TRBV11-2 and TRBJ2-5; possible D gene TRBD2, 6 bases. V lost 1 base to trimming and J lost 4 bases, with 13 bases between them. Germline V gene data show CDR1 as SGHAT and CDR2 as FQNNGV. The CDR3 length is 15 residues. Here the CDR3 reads CASSLGAGSRETQYF. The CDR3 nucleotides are TGTGCCAGCAGCTTAGGGGCGGGGTCGAGAGAGACCCAGTACTTC.

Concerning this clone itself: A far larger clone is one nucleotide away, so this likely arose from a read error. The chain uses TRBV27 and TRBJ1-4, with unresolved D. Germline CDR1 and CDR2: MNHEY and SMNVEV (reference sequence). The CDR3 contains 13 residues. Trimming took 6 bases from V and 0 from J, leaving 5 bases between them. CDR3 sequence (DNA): TGTGCCAGCAGCCGGGCAACTAATGAAAAACTGTTTTTT. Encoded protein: CASSRATNEKLFF.

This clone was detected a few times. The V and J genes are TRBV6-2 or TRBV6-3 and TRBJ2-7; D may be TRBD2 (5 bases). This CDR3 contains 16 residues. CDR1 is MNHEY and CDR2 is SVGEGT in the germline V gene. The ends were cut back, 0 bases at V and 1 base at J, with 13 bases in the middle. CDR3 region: CASSYSRAVLSYEQYF. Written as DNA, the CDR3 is TGTGCCAGCAGTTACTCGAGGGCAGTATTATCCTACGAGCAGTACTTC.

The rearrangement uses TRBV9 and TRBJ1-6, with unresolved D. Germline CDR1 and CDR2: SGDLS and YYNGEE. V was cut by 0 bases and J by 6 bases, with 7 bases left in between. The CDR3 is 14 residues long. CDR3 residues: CASSVGLTNSPLHF. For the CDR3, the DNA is TGTGCCAGCAGCGTAGGACTGACTAATTCACCCCTCCACTTT.

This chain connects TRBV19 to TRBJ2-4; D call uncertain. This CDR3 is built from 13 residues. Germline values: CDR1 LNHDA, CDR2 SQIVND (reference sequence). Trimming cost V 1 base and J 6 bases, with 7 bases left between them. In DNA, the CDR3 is TGTGCCAGTAGTATAGGAGATCTAAACATTCAGTACTTC. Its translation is CASSIGDLNIQYF.

The CDR3 sequence: CASSKNRVVETQYF. Written as DNA, the CDR3 is TGTGCCAGCAGCAAAAACAGGGTAGTAGAGACCCAGTACTTC. The J gene is TRBJ2-5, the V gene TRBV3-1 (or the pseudogene TRBV3-2), with TRBD1 as a possible D gene (6 bases). The CDR3 extends over 14 amino acids. V lost 5 bases and J lost 4, with 14 bases in between. Germline V lookup: CDR1 LGHDT, CDR2 YNNKEL (reference sequence).

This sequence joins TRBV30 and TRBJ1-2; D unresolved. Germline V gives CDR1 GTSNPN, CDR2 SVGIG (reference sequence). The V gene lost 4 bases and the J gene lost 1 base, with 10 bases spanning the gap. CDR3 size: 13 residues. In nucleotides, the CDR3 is TGTGCCTGGACGGGTCAGATTAACTATGGCTACACCTTC. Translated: CAWTGQINYGYTF.

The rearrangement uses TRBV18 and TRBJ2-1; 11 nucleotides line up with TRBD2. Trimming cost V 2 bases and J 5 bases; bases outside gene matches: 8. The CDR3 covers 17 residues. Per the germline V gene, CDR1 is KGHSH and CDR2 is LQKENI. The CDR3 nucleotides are TGTGCCAGCTCACCAAACTCCGGGACTAGCGGCAACAATGAGCAGTTCTTC. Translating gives CASSPNSGTSGNNEQFF. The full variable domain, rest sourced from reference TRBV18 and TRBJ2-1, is NAGVMQNPRHLVRRRGQEARLRCSPMKGHSHVYWYRQLPEEGLKFMVYLQKENIIDESGMPKERFSAEFPKEGPSILRIQQVVRGDSAAYFCASSPNSGTSGNNEQFFGPGTRLTVL.

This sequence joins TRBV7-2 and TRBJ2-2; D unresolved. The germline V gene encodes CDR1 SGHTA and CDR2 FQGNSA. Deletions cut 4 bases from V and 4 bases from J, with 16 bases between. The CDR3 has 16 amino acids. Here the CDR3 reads CASSSPGWSGTGELFF. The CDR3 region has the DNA TGTGCCAGCAGCTCCCCCGGCTGGTCGGGCACCGGGGAGCTGTTTTTT.

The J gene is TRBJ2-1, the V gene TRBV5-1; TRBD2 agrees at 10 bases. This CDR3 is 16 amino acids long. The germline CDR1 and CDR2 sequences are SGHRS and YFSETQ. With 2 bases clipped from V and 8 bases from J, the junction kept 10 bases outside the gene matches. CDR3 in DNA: TGCGCCAGCAGCTTCCAGCGGGGGGGCGTTACCGATGAGCAGTTCTTC. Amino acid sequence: CASSFQRGGVTDEQFF. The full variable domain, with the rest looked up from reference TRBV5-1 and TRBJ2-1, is KAGVTQTPRYLIKTRGQQVTLSCSPISGHRSVSWYQQTPGQGLQFLFEYFSETQRNKGNFPGRFSGRQFSNSRSEMNVSTLELGDSALYLCASSFQRGGVTDEQFFGPGTRLTVL.

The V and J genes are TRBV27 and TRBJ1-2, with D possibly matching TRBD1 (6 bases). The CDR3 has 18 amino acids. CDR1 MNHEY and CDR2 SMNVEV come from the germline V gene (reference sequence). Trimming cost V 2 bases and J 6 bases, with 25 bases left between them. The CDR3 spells CASSLGPGVPGVGDGYTF. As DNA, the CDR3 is TGTGCCAGCAGTTTAGGCCCAGGTGTTCCAGGGGTTGGCGATGGCTACACCTTC.